What follows is one T cell receptor (beta chain) and its context. Which antigen it targets is not known. It has no much larger one-base neighbor in the sample; base qualities were not kept. Using the deep immunoSEQ assay, multiplex PCR amplified TCR CDR3 regions from genomic DNA. Extracted genomic DNA from each cell subset was distributed evenly across all wells of several immunoSEQ 96-well plates, and each plate was treated as a replicate. Each replicate PCR for sorted subsets received roughly 0.2 ug genomic DNA, equal to about 30,000 T cell genomes. Purified libraries were measured with a Qubit 3.0 fluorometer, size-checked on a Bioanalyzer 2100, and measured again with the KAPA Library Quantification kit. A separate single-read 150-cycle Illumina NextSeq 550 flow cell was used to sequence each immunoSEQ 96-well plate. The paper's processing steps were these. Because the immunoSEQ output included only junctional sequences and no quality scores, the filtering could not be the same as the filtering used for full-length reads. Sequences were annotated with PyIR, a Python wrapper for IgBLAST v1.9, using IMGT germline references to assign V/J genes and CDR3. Reads were filtered out if the reads had weak V/J assignments (E-value above 1e-6), no CDR3, stop codons, out-of-frame junctions, or ambiguous translated residues. A V3J clonotype was defined by an identical inferred V gene, J gene, and CDR3 amino acid sequence. Percentage overlap between repertoires was calculated by dividing the number of shared unique clonotypes by the size of the smaller repertoire. Repertoire richness was assessed with RTK rarefaction, the Chao1 estimator, and Recon v2.1 estimates of unobserved clonotypes. OLGA was used to compute generation probabilities for all TCRbeta clonotypes that the gDNA method yielded from a handful of donors. What TCRdb holds here is the immuneACCESS table cut down to in-frame rearrangements. Part of the clones is not present; checked against another copy, under half of the missing clones reflect an unresolved V gene, and the others are unexplained. V, J and clone size were drawn from that table, and D and trimming were deduced from the DNA. The table for this sample lists over a million clones; 96% of them were counted only once. The ten largest account for roughly 1.2% of the sample.

Looking up the germline V gene yields CDR1 SGHRS and CDR2 YFSETQ. The CDR3 covers 13 residues, taking in both the cysteine and the phenylalanine. Only the CDR3 part of the read is kept: 39 bases, read in frame from the first base. V drops 5 bases and J drops 7 bases, leaving 13 bases in between. Healthy HIV-negative adults with no recently reported acute infections or vaccinations were included as donors. Every donor was a Caucasian adult residing in Nashville, Tennessee, USA. Magnetic negative selection was used to enrich CD4+ T cells, after which naive cells were positively selected on CD45RA and the negative fraction became the memory subset. Blood was obtained by leukapheresis, after which PBMCs were separated by Ficoll-Histopaque density gradient centrifugation and cryopreserved in liquid nitrogen vapor phase. Purity and quantity of every magnetically sorted T cell population were checked by analytical flow cytometry. From each sorted fraction, genomic DNA was isolated and quantified by UV absorbance on a Nanodrop 2000c.

This sample is part of a study of shared clonotypes between healthy human individuals (dated by TCRdb to about 2020). Some background on the complete study: A couple of women and a few men aged 18 to 49 years were included in the cohort. Per donor, three plates each were used for CD4 naive and CD4 memory, two for CD8 naive, and one for CD8 memory. To estimate repertoire size and how much clonotype sharing occurs between individuals, the study deeply sequenced the blood TCR repertoires of five healthy adults. To increase sequencing depth and limit assay-specific biases, different laboratories used diverse techniques to prepare libraries and sequence TCR repertoires. Per donor, leukapheresis produced somewhere between about 0.94 and 9.5 billion PBMCs. What the research found in general, with its limitations: Estimated clonotype richness was generally larger for naive than for memory subsets. Sampling was restricted to blood, and TCR repertoires in tissues likely differ from the TCR repertoires found in blood. Pairwise subsampling indicated that sequencing depth was expected to affect the degree of clonotype sharing among donors. When several donors were compared, the shared fraction of clonotypes was around 5% for naive CD4, 3.5% for naive CD8, 2% to 2.5% for memory CD4, and 0.3% to 0.5% for memory CD8. Compared with non-shared clonotypes, the clonotypes found in all four sorted-subset donors had higher generation probabilities. Because the study included a small number of donors, the genetic and exposure-history diversity represented was limited. Even with the large sequencing depth, rarefaction of the sorted-subset datasets indicated that sequencing was incomplete.

Recombination linked TRBV5-1 to TRBJ2-1; the D gene is tentatively TRBD1 or TRBD2, each matching 6 bases. The specimen was naive CD4+ T cells sorted from blood. The label giving this sample's cell subset or site can be read as: CD45RA+ positively selected. The TCR was taken from a man aged 25 to 45 in good health. The nucleotides read TGCGCCAGCAGGCTGGGGGCGGGAAATGAGCAGTTCTTC. This sequence encodes CASRLGAGNEQFF.